This passage covers 2 T cell receptor beta chains from one sample sequenced in a study of blood T cells in healthy people across ages. PCR was performed a second time for about 6 to 11 cycles using a sample-barcoded 5' primer and a J-beta primer mix. TCRdb passed the 5' RACE reads through MiXCR, listing each CDR3 protein once. In the table there are 800,000 to 950,000 distinct CDR3 sequences, around 29% of which are singletons. These data also formed part of another study, on T cells of mothers and their children.

Material: blood. The receptors come from a woman aged 40 to 49 in good health.

On this clonotype: Germline is not matched at one junction end, which may reflect a read error. The J gene is TRBJ2-6, the V gene TRBV5-1; TRBD1 is a possible D gene (5 bases). Germline CDR1 and CDR2: SGHRS and YFSETQ. This CDR3 has 15 amino acids. CDR3 protein: CASSLDGSGANVRTF. The CDR3 DNA sequence: TGCGCCAGCAGTCTTGATGGGTCTGGGGCCAACGTCCGGACTTTC. The complete variable domain, with remaining parts taken from reference TRBV5-1 and TRBJ2-6, reads KAGVTQTPRYLIKTRGQQVTLSCSPISGHRSVSWYQQTPGQGLQFLFEYFSETQRNKGNFPGRFSGRQFSNSRSEMNVSTLELGDSALYLCASSLDGSGANVRTFGAGSRLTVL.

This chain links TRBV11-3 with TRBJ2-1; 10 bases are a match to TRBD1. CDR3 size: 14 residues. Germline V CDR1 and CDR2: SGHNT, YENEEA. V lost 5 bases, J lost 10 bases, and 8 bases stayed unmatched. The CDR3: CASSLDRGIREQFF. DNA for the CDR3: TGTGCCAGCAGCCTGGACAGGGGGATCAGGGAGCAGTTCTTC.